The subject of this entry is one TCR beta chain. The sample originates from a study of identical twins. MiXCR, applied by TCRdb to the 5' RACE reads, yields one record per CDR3 protein. The top ten clones hold 0.52% of a sample with about 460,000 distinct CDR3 sequences, 11% to 15% of them seen once. Trimming took 5 bases from V and 15 from J; bases not matched to a gene: 5. From germline, CDR1 is SGHTA and CDR2 FQGNSA. The CDR3 length is 11 residues. The data were also submitted as part of a second study, on yellow fever vaccine responses in identical twins.

This clonotype was sampled from a young woman in good health. The source material was CD4+ T cells sorted from blood. This chain connects TRBV7-2 to TRBJ1-4, with TRBD1 matching over 8 bases. Here the CDR3 DNA reads TGTGCCAGCAGCCCGGACAGGGAAATGTTTTTT. It codes for CASSPDREMFF.